The 21 T cell receptor beta chains reported below all come from one sample, sequenced in a study of CD8 T cells in Susac syndrome. A quantity of about 0.5 to 1 ug RNA underwent reverse transcription using random hexamers. TCRdb itself ran the immunoSEQ multiplex PCR reads through MiXCR, one entry per CDR3 protein. The sample has roughly 120,000 distinct CDR3 sequences, 95% to 98% seen once. Sequencing was done on a sample of CD4+ T cells from PBMCs. The receptors stem from a human donor in good health.

This clonotype has a single count. This chain uses TRBV20-1 with TRBJ1-1, with 7 bases aligning to TRBD1. This CDR3 is 14 amino acids long. Germline V gives CDR1 DFQATT, CDR2 SNEGSKA (reference sequence). With V trimmed by 0 bases and J by 4 bases, 5 bases remained unmatched. CDR3 bases: TGCAGTGCTAGAGATCAGAACAGGGGCACTGAAGCTTTCTTT. Translating it yields CSARDQNRGTEAFF.

The rearrangement uses TRBV4-3 and TRBJ2-7, with D hard to call. Looked up from germline, CDR1 is LGHNA and CDR2 is YSLEER. The CDR3 runs to 16 residues. Trimming shortened V by 0 bases and J by 0 bases, and 12 bases separated the two germline ends. CDR3 DNA: TGCGCCAGCAGCCAAGATGGTGGGAAAAGCTCCTACGAGCAGTACTTC. Translation: CASSQDGGKSSYEQYF.

The V and J genes are TRBV2 and TRBJ2-4; 9 positions match TRBD2. The V gene's germline CDR1 is SNHLY and CDR2 FYNNEI. Trimming removed 4 bases from V and 7 bases from J; junction bases left unmatched: 14. The CDR3 length is 17 residues. The CDR3 sequence: CASSVSRGGLAGNIQYF. The CDR3 DNA reads as TGTGCCAGCAGTGTAAGCCGGGGGGGACTAGCTGGGAACATTCAGTACTTC.

The V and J genes are TRBV12-3 or TRBV12-4 and TRBJ2-7; D unresolved. The CDR3 covers 13 residues. Trimming removed 1 base at V and 5 bases at J, with 9 bases between. This CDR3 reads CASSLGWAHEQYF. DNA of the CDR3: TGTGCCAGCAGTTTAGGGTGGGCCCACGAGCAGTACTTC.

The chain combines TRBV4-1 with TRBJ2-7; 8 nucleotides match TRBD1. Looked up from germline, CDR1 is MGHRA and CDR2 is YSYEKL. The CDR3 has 15 amino acids. Losses at the gene ends were 3 bases for V and 6 bases for J; bases not matched to a gene: 10. CDR3 protein: CASSHLGTGDGEQYF. The CDR3 DNA sequence: TGCGCCAGCAGCCATCTAGGGACAGGCGACGGCGAGCAGTACTTC.

V usage is TRBV5-1 and J usage is TRBJ2-7; D is tentatively TRBD1 or TRBD2 (5 bases each). The V gene's germline CDR1 is SGHRS and CDR2 YFSETQ. CDR3 length: 14 residues. V lost 1 base, J lost 1 base, and 9 bases lay in between. The CDR3 here is CASSLLGDSYEQYF. CDR3 nucleotide sequence: TGCGCCAGCAGCTTGCTGGGGGATTCCTACGAGCAGTACTTC.

This clonotype has only one observation. This sequence joins TRBV24-1 and TRBJ2-5; 14 bases align to TRBD2. The CDR3 has 17 residues. CDR1 is KGHDR and CDR2 is SFDVKD in the germline V gene. J was trimmed by 1 base and V by 5 bases; bases with no gene match: 5. The CDR3 is CATSARTSGRTQETQYF. DNA for the CDR3: TGTGCCACCAGTGCCCGGACTAGCGGGAGGACCCAAGAGACCCAGTACTTC.

This chain joins TRBV7-9 and TRBJ2-3; TRBD1 might be the D (6 bases). Germline V gives CDR1 SEHNR, CDR2 FQNEAQ (reference sequence). The CDR3 length is 14 residues. With 4 bases removed from V and 5 bases from J, the gap between germline ends came to 13 bases. The CDR3 region is CASSYGTLGDTQYF. In nucleotides, the CDR3 is TGTGCCAGCAGCTATGGGACACTCGGAGATACGCAGTATTTT.

The chain combines TRBV6-6 with TRBJ1-1; D is undetermined. Trimming stripped 6 bases from V and 1 base from J, with 9 bases between. Per germline, CDR1 MNHNY and CDR2 SVGAGI (reference sequence). The CDR3 spans 13 residues. The CDR3 spells CASSLQANTEAFF. CDR3 sequence (DNA): TGTGCCAGCAGCCTACAAGCGAACACTGAAGCTTTCTTT.

This chain links TRBV29-1 with TRBJ1-3; no definite D call. Trimming left V 4 bases short and J 8 bases short, with 12 bases between. Germline CDR1 and CDR2: SQVTM and ANQGSEA. The CDR3 length is 12 residues. The CDR3 sequence: CSVVAIGDTIYF. The DNA of the CDR3 is TGCAGCGTTGTCGCAATAGGAGACACCATATATTTT.

The CDR3 sequence is CASSPPGLAGEHEQYF. The CDR3 DNA reads as TGTGCCAGCTCTCCCCCTGGACTAGCGGGGGAACACGAGCAGTACTTC. This rearrangement joins TRBV18 to TRBJ2-7; 13 bases are shared with TRBD2. The CDR3 consists of 16 residues. Germline V gene data show CDR1 as KGHSH and CDR2 as LQKENI. V shed 6 bases, J shed 5 bases, and the junction held 10 bases outside the gene matches.

The chain carries TRBV27 and TRBJ1-1; TRBD1 matches at 7 bases. With V trimmed by 6 bases and J by 3 bases, 10 bases remained unmatched. Germline CDR1 and CDR2: MNHEY and SMNVEV (reference sequence). This CDR3 has 15 residues. CDR3 coding DNA: TGTGCCAGCAGGGGGCAGGGGGGTGCCTACACTGAAGCTTTCTTT. Its translation is CASRGQGGAYTEAFF.

This clonotype was seen just once. The chain has TRBV18 and TRBJ2-2, with TRBD1 as a possible D gene (5 bases). CDR1 is KGHSH and CDR2 is LQKENI in the germline V gene. V dropped 3 bases and J dropped 0 bases, with 8 bases sitting between them. The CDR3 consists of 15 residues. The CDR3, as DNA: TGTGCCAGCTCACCGGACACTTCGAACACCGGGGAGCTGTTTTTT. Translation: CASSPDTSNTGELFF.

The CDR3 DNA follows: TGCAGCGTTCCCCTTATCGGGCGGCACACAGATACGCAGTATTTT. It specifies CSVPLIGRHTDTQYF. The chain is built from TRBV29-1 and TRBJ2-3; D is uncertain. The V gene lost 5 bases and the J gene lost 2 bases, with 17 bases spanning the gap. Germline assignment: CDR1 SQVTM and CDR2 ANQGSEA. The CDR3 has 15 residues.

The gene calls are TRBV20-1 and TRBJ1-5, with TRBD1 identical over 7 bases. The trim removed 2 bases at V and 7 bases at J, leaving 2 bases unmatched. The CDR3 is 12 amino acids. Germline V CDR1 and CDR2: DFQATT, SNEGSKA (reference sequence). The CDR3 is CSARLGGQPQHF. The CDR3 DNA reads TGCAGTGCTAGATTAGGGGGCCAGCCCCAGCATTTT.

The CDR3 DNA follows: TGTGCCATCAGTGAGTCGAGTCAGGGAGATGGCTACACCTTC. Translation gives CAISESSQGDGYTF. V is TRBV10-3 and J is TRBJ1-2; maybe TRBD1 (5 bases). V lost 0 bases and J lost 6, with 11 bases in between. The CDR3 spans 14 residues. CDR1 and CDR2 from the germline V gene are ENHRY and SYGVKD.

The J gene is TRBJ2-1, the V gene TRBV2, with TRBD1 matching over 11 bases. Germline CDR1 is SNHLY and CDR2 is FYNNEI. V lost 4 bases and J lost 5; bases outside the gene matches: 4. The CDR3 covers 15 residues. The CDR3 region has the DNA TGTGCCAGCAGTGTGCGGGACAGGGGGAACAATGAGCAGTTCTTC. Translation gives CASSVRDRGNNEQFF.

The rearrangement joins TRBV20-1 to TRBJ1-5; unclear D gene. Germline lookup yields CDR1 DFQATT and CDR2 SNEGSKA (reference sequence). V was trimmed by 0 bases and J by 4 bases, leaving 4 bases between them. The CDR3 totals 12 residues. CDR3 amino acids: CSARDVNQPQHF. In nucleotides, the CDR3 is TGCAGTGCTAGAGATGTAAATCAGCCCCAGCATTTT.

In its sample, this clonotype was seen once. The CDR3 spells CASSDYRAKGEKLFF. The CDR3 DNA sequence: TGTGCCAGCAGTGATTATAGGGCAAAGGGCGAAAAACTGTTTTTT. The chain uses TRBV25-1 and TRBJ1-4; D is ambiguous. Trimming removed 3 bases from V and 8 bases from J, with 16 bases in between. The germline gives CDR1 MGHDK, CDR2 SYGVNS. There are 15 residues in the CDR3.

V gene TRBV4-2 combines with J gene TRBJ2-7; no reliable D call. V was clipped by 1 base and J by 3 bases, with 13 bases between them. The germline gives CDR1 LGHNA, CDR2 YNFKEQ. The CDR3 is made up of 15 amino acids. This CDR3 reads CASSQARSVGYEQYF. In DNA form, the CDR3 reads TGTGCCAGCAGCCAAGCCAGGAGTGTGGGCTACGAGCAGTACTTC.

This clonotype was seen just once. The chain combines TRBV30 with TRBJ2-2; the D call may be TRBD1 or TRBD2 (6 bases each). V was shortened by 2 bases and J by 0 bases, with 10 bases between the two germline ends. The germline V gene encodes CDR1 GTSNPN and CDR2 SVGIG (reference sequence). The CDR3 extends over 15 amino acids. CDR3 DNA sequence: TGTGCCTGGAGTCTGGGGGGCGCGAACACCGGGGAGCTGTTTTTT. Its translation: CAWSLGGANTGELFF.